What follows are 13 T cell receptor beta chains derived from one specimen sequenced in a study of OX40 agonist ivuxolimab in advanced cancers. The library relied on the immunoSEQ multiplex PCR assay. TCRdb took over this immuneACCESS table, retaining in-frame rearrangements with V and J assigned. Such tables are incomplete; in checked studies, under half of the missing clones stem from an unresolved V gene, and the remainder is unexplained. The sample table holds under 150,000 clones, of which around nine tenths were seen once. Around 0.99% of the sample is held by the ten biggest clonotypes. The source material was CD4+ or CD8+ T cells sorted from blood, sampled in a trial of the OX40 agonist ivuxolimab. The receptors originated from an adult with an advanced solid tumor such as melanoma, head and neck, liver or kidney cancer.

The chain is built from TRBV27 and TRBJ2-6; 7 nucleotides line up with TRBD1. CDR3 length: 16 amino acids. Germline values: CDR1 MNHEY, CDR2 SMNVEV (reference sequence). Trimming removed 6 bases from V and 0 bases from J; junction bases left unmatched: 5. This CDR3 reads CASSQTGPSGANVLTF. The DNA for the CDR3 is TGTGCCAGCAGCCAGACAGGGCCCTCTGGGGCCAACGTCCTGACTTTC.

The chain is built from TRBV7-9 and TRBJ2-5, with D tentatively TRBD2 (7 bases). The germline V gene encodes CDR1 SEHNR and CDR2 FQNEAQ (reference sequence). V was cut by 2 bases and J by 4 bases, with 11 bases left in between. This CDR3 spans 14 amino acids. CDR3 sequence: CASSLSRGGETQYF. The CDR3 DNA reads as TGTGCCAGCAGCTTAAGTAGGGGGGGAGAGACCCAGTACTTC. Full variable domain (missing parts from reference TRBV7-9 and TRBJ2-5): DTGVSQNPRHKITKRGQNVTFRCDPISEHNRLYWYRQTLGQGPEFLTYFQNEAQLEKSRLLSDRFSAERPKGSFSTLEIQRTEQGDSAMYLCASSLSRGGETQYFGPGTRLLVL.

This chain uses TRBV2 with TRBJ2-7; D is uncertain. This CDR3 has 14 residues. Trimming pared 2 bases from V and 6 bases from J, leaving 14 bases between. Germline values: CDR1 SNHLY, CDR2 FYNNEI. The CDR3 DNA sequence: TGTGCCAGCAGTGAAATGCCCCTTAGTGGCGAGCAGTACTTC. It translates to CASSEMPLSGEQYF.

This clone was detected a few times. The chain has TRBV28 and TRBJ2-5; 7 nucleotides agree with TRBD2. The V and J ends lost 3 bases and 2 bases, in that order; junction bases with no gene match: 12. CDR1 and CDR2 (germline): MDHEN, SYDVKM. The CDR3 covers 17 residues. CDR3 in DNA: TGTGCCAGCAGTTTGTCGTTCGGGAGGACGGGACAAGAGACCCAGTACTTC. Amino acid sequence: CASSLSFGRTGQETQYF.

The chain couples TRBV10-3 to TRBJ2-7; TRBD1 matches 7 bases. This CDR3 has 12 amino acids. Germline V gene data show CDR1 as ENHRY and CDR2 as SYGVKD. The trim removed 10 bases at V and 2 bases at J, leaving 5 bases unmatched. In DNA, the CDR3 is TGTGCCACAAGACAGGGAGCCTACGAGCAGTACTTC. Translating it yields CATRQGAYEQYF.

The V call is TRBV6-6, the J call TRBJ2-1, with 11 bases that match TRBD1. CDR3 length: 15 residues. The germline V gene encodes CDR1 MNHNY and CDR2 SVGAGI (reference sequence). The J segment lost 7 bases and the V segment lost 7 bases, leaving 9 bases of the junction unmatched. The CDR3 protein is CASIPGGTGGNEQFF. The CDR3 nucleotides are TGTGCCAGCATCCCGGGGGGGACAGGGGGGAATGAGCAGTTCTTC.

The chain uses TRBV19 and TRBJ2-3; 10 nucleotides line up with TRBD2. Germline V lookup: CDR1 LNHDA, CDR2 SQIVND (reference sequence). V dropped 6 bases and J dropped 2; count of bases not matched to a gene: 8. The CDR3 contains 16 residues. The CDR3 region has the DNA TGTGCCAGTAGCTCTAGCGGGGGTCCTCACACAGATACGCAGTATTTT. Protein sequence: CASSSSGGPHTDTQYF.

The chain carries TRBV10-3 and TRBJ1-6; no clear D gene. Germline V gene lookup returns CDR1 ENHRY and CDR2 SYGVKD. V dropped 3 bases and J dropped 0 bases, with 6 bases sitting between them. This CDR3 contains 15 residues. CDR3 DNA: TGTGCCATCAGTGATACAGACTCCTATAATTCACCCCTCCACTTT. The encoded protein is CAISDTDSYNSPLHF.

The chain has TRBV2 and TRBJ1-4; D is unresolved. Deletions cut 5 bases from V and 2 bases from J, with 12 bases between. In germline, CDR1 is SNHLY, CDR2 FYNNEI. The CDR3 has 15 amino acids. The CDR3 region is CASSQSRVTNEKLFF. DNA of the CDR3: TGTGCCAGCAGTCAAAGTCGGGTGACTAATGAAAAACTGTTTTTT.

The V gene is TRBV19, the J gene TRBJ2-1, with D maybe TRBD1 (6 bases). The length of the CDR3 is 16 residues. CDR1 and CDR2 from the germline V gene are LNHDA and SQIVND (reference sequence). Trimming took off 5 bases at V and 7 bases at J, with 21 bases between the two ends. CDR3 DNA: TGTGCCAGTAGTCAGTCTGGACAGTTCTCTGTTAATGAGCAGTTCTTC. Amino acids: CASSQSGQFSVNEQFF.

The rearrangement links TRBV18 to TRBJ2-6; tentative D call: TRBD2 (7 bases). CDR1 and CDR2 from the germline V gene are KGHSH and LQKENI. V lost 3 bases and J lost 2, with 11 bases in between. The CDR3 runs to 16 residues. The CDR3, as DNA: TGTGCCAGCTCACCTGGGGGGGGCACTGGGGCCAACGTCCTGACTTTC. Translating it yields CASSPGGGTGANVLTF.

The chain couples TRBV28 to TRBJ2-1; D is perhaps TRBD1 (6 bases). Germline V gene lookup returns CDR1 MDHEN and CDR2 SYDVKM. This CDR3 is 13 amino acids long. V was shortened by 3 bases and J by 7 bases, with 10 bases between the two germline ends. The CDR3 DNA follows: TGTGCCAGCAGTTTGGGTACAGGGAATGAGCAGTTCTTC. Translated: CASSLGTGNEQFF.

This clone has only one observation. This chain links TRBV18 with TRBJ2-5, with D uncertain. The CDR3 covers 14 residues. The germline V gene has CDR1 KGHSH and CDR2 LQKENI. V lost 2 bases, J lost 1 base, and 8 bases lay in between. CDR3 sequence: CASSPYGPQETQYF. The CDR3 bases are TGTGCCAGCTCACCATATGGGCCCCAAGAGACCCAGTACTTC.